These 10 T cell receptor beta chains originate from one sample sequenced in a study of T cell responses to AZD1222 COVID-19 vaccine. The table came from immunoSEQ multiplex PCR; TCRdb's copy has only in-frame clones and leaves some out. This sample has under 150,000 clones, with 85% to 90% found just once. The sequencing used peripheral blood, collected on day 0 of MenACWY control vaccination. The origin of the receptors is an adult in good health.

The V call is TRBV6-6, the J call TRBJ2-3, with D perhaps matching TRBD1 (5 bases). The CDR3 consists of 15 residues. The V gene lost 5 bases and the J gene lost 1 base, with 13 bases spanning the gap. Germline values: CDR1 MNHNY, CDR2 SVGAGI (reference sequence). The CDR3 spells CASSHLTRGTDTQYF. The CDR3 nucleotides are TGTGCCAGCAGTCACCTAACCAGGGGCACAGATACGCAGTATTTT.

The CDR3 region is CASSQRGTPIYGYTF. CDR3 DNA: TGTGCCAGCAGCCAAAGGGGGACACCAATCTATGGCTACACCTTC. The chain recombines TRBV3-1 (or the pseudogene TRBV3-2) with TRBJ1-2; D might be TRBD1 (6 bases). Germline values: CDR1 LGHDT, CDR2 YNNKEL (reference sequence). The CDR3 extends over 15 amino acids. V gave up 2 bases and J gave up 4 bases, with 14 bases separating them.

The chain is built from TRBV6-1 and TRBJ2-7; 9 bases are shared with TRBD2. This CDR3 is built from 16 residues. Germline CDR1 is MNHNS and CDR2 is SASEGT. J was trimmed by 4 bases and V by 1 base; bases with no gene match: 8. In nucleotides, the CDR3 is TGTGCCAGCAGTGAAGGTGGCTGGCGGGAGGGGTACGAGCAGTACTTC. It translates to CASSEGGWREGYEQYF.

The chain uses TRBV5-1 and TRBJ2-1; D is uncertain. Germline loops: CDR1 SGHRS, CDR2 YFSETQ. V lost 4 bases and J lost 1, with 15 bases in between. The CDR3 is 16 amino acids. The CDR3 DNA sequence: TGCGCCAGCAGCCCCCGTGGAGCGCCTTCCTACAATGAGCAGTTCTTC. It encodes CASSPRGAPSYNEQFF.

The J gene is TRBJ2-1, the V gene TRBV6-6, with a tentative D call TRBD2 (6 bases). CDR3 size: 13 residues. The germline CDR1 and CDR2 sequences are MNHNY and SVGAGI (reference sequence). V gave up 5 bases and J gave up 7 bases, with 12 bases separating them. CDR3 DNA: TGTGCCAGCAGTGGAGGGTTAGGGAATGAGCAGTTCTTC. Translation gives CASSGGLGNEQFF.

The chain couples TRBV7-9 to TRBJ1-2; the D is unclear. The germline V gene has CDR1 SEHNR and CDR2 FQNEAQ (reference sequence). CDR3 length: 13 amino acids. V lost 5 bases and J lost 4, with 11 bases in between. The CDR3 reads CASSPEGSYGYTF. CDR3 DNA sequence: TGTGCCAGCAGCCCAGAGGGTAGCTATGGCTACACCTTC.

The chain employs TRBV12-5 and TRBJ1-1; 7 bases line up with TRBD1. Per germline, CDR1 LGHNT and CDR2 FRNRAP. This CDR3 comprises 11 residues. V lost 4 bases, J lost 8 bases, and 1 base stayed unmatched. In nucleotides, the CDR3 is TGTGCTAGTGGTTGGGGACAGGAAGCTTTCTTT. This sequence encodes CASGWGQEAFF.

V gene TRBV18 combines with J gene TRBJ2-1, with 7 bases aligning to TRBD2. The V gene end was trimmed by 4 bases and the J gene end by 0 bases; junction bases not matched to a gene: 3. CDR1 and CDR2 from the germline V gene are KGHSH and LQKENI. The CDR3 runs to 15 residues. CDR3 DNA sequence: TGTGCCAGCTCACGGGAGGGAAGCTCCTACAATGAGCAGTTCTTC. It encodes CASSREGSSYNEQFF.

This clone appeared a single time. V and J are TRBV10-3 and TRBJ2-2, with D uncertain. The length of the CDR3 is 14 residues. Trimming pared 6 bases from V and 5 bases from J, leaving 13 bases between. CDR1 ENHRY and CDR2 SYGVKD come from the germline V gene. The CDR3 loop reads CAIRAVPPTGELFF. CDR3 in DNA: TGTGCCATCAGGGCAGTTCCCCCTACCGGGGAGCTGTTTTTT.

This sequence joins TRBV7-9 and TRBJ2-2; D perhaps matches TRBD1 (5 bases). Per the germline V gene, CDR1 is SEHNR and CDR2 is FQNEAQ (reference sequence). The length of the CDR3 is 17 residues. The V and J ends lost 1 base and 5 bases respectively, with 17 bases between them. The CDR3 DNA follows: TGTGCCAGCAGCTTAGAATCAGGGAAGGTCGGTACCGGGGAGCTGTTTTTT. Protein sequence: CASSLESGKVGTGELFF.